The 21 T cell receptor beta chains listed next were all sequenced from one sample in a study of blood T cell repertoires in COVID-19. Produced via immunoSEQ multiplex PCR; TCRdb's table is partial and in-frame only. The sample records about 280,000 clones, around 90% being singletons. Sequences were obtained from PBMCs or T cells enriched from blood (not recorded which). These receptors all stem from a middle-aged woman who had recovered from COVID-19.

The rearrangement links TRBV11-2 to TRBJ2-7; 9 positions agree with TRBD2. The CDR3 sequence is 17 residues long. J lost 4 bases, V lost 5 bases, and 15 bases had no gene match. Germline CDR1 SGHAT, CDR2 FQNNGV. The CDR3 protein is CASSLTRREGLGYEQYF. The CDR3 bases are TGTGCCAGCAGCCTAACGCGGCGGGAGGGCCTCGGGTACGAGCAGTACTTC. The entire variable domain, with the rest obtained from reference TRBV11-2 and TRBJ2-7, is as follows: EAGVAQSPRYKIIEKRQSVAFWCNPISGHATLYWYQQILGQGPKLLIQFQNNGVVDDSQLPKDRFSAERLKGVDSTLKIQPAKLEDSAVYLCASSLTRREGLGYEQYFGPGTRLTVT.

This clone was counted a few times. As DNA, the CDR3 is TGTGCCAGCAGGCCGGGTCCTGGGAATGAAAAACTGTTTTTT. Its translation is CASRPGPGNEKLFF. J is TRBJ1-4 and V is TRBV2; D uncertain. CDR3 length equals 14 residues. V gave up 6 bases and J gave up 5 bases, with 13 bases separating them. CDR1 SNHLY and CDR2 FYNNEI come from the germline V gene.

This clone was observed once. V gene TRBV15 combines with J gene TRBJ2-7; possibly TRBD1 for D (6 bases). V was trimmed by 5 bases and J by 6 bases, leaving 14 bases between them. The CDR3 is 13 residues long. Germline CDR1 reads LNHNV; CDR2 reads YYDKDF (reference sequence). The CDR3, as DNA: TGTGCCACCAGCTCAAGCAGGGGACCCGAGCAGTACTTC. Translated, it gives CATSSSRGPEQYF.

The chain recombines TRBV3-1 (or the pseudogene TRBV3-2) with TRBJ2-5; tentative D call: TRBD2 (6 bases). V was trimmed by 10 bases and J by 5 bases, leaving 17 bases between them. In germline, CDR1 is LGHDT, CDR2 YNNKEL (reference sequence). The CDR3 length is 13 residues. Written as DNA, the CDR3 is TGTGCCACCAGGAGGGAGGTAGGGGAGACCCAGTACTTC. This gives the protein CATRREVGETQYF.

CDR3 amino acids: CASSLRLASSYNEQFF. The CDR3 DNA reads TGTGCCAGCAGTTTGCGACTAGCCAGCTCCTACAATGAGCAGTTCTTC. The V call is TRBV28, the J call TRBJ2-1; 7 nucleotides match TRBD2. Germline loops: CDR1 MDHEN, CDR2 SYDVKM. V shed 3 bases and J 0 bases; nucleotides not matched to a gene: 5. CDR3 length: 16 amino acids. Together with reference TRBV28 and TRBJ2-1, the CDR3 gives the full variable domain: DVKVTQSSRYLVKRTGEKVFLECVQDMDHENMFWYRQDPGLGLRLIYFSYDVKMKEKGDIPEGYSVSREKKERFSLILESASTNQTSMYLCASSLRLASSYNEQFFGPGTRLTVL.

The V and J genes are TRBV11-1 and TRBJ2-7; a possible D gene is TRBD1 (5 bases). Germline-derived CDR1 and CDR2 are SGHAT and FQDESV (reference sequence). V dropped 5 bases and J dropped 7 bases, with 21 bases sitting between them. The CDR3 length is 15 residues. The CDR3: CASSRSVGESGEQYF. As DNA, the CDR3 is TGTGCCAGCAGCCGTTCCGTAGGGGAATCTGGGGAGCAGTACTTC.

This chain links TRBV29-1 with TRBJ2-7, with 7 bases identical to TRBD2. The CDR3 is made up of 16 amino acids. J lost 2 bases, V lost 6 bases, and 16 bases had no gene match. Germline V gene sequence: CDR1 SQVTM, CDR2 ANQGSEA. The CDR3 here is CSVRGGSVSGPYEQYF. The DNA for the CDR3 is TGCAGCGTGCGGGGCGGGAGTGTATCCGGCCCCTACGAGCAGTACTTC.

This clone showed up just a few times. The chain recombines TRBV6-5 with TRBJ1-2; D might be TRBD1 (5 bases). The germline V gene has CDR1 MNHEY and CDR2 SVGAGI. V lost 2 bases, J lost 1 base, and 11 bases lay in between. This CDR3 region has 15 residues. In DNA form, the CDR3 reads TGTGCCAGCAGTTACGGGGGGGGTGTTAACTATGGCTACACCTTC. Translation gives CASSYGGGVNYGYTF.

The chain is built from TRBV7-9 and TRBJ2-5; D gene unclear. Germline-derived CDR1 and CDR2 are SEHNR and FQNEAQ (reference sequence). V was pared by 2 bases and J by 5 bases, with 9 bases between. CDR3 length equals 13 residues. The CDR3 protein is CASSLQTRETQYF. The CDR3 DNA follows: TGTGCCAGCAGCTTACAGACTCGGGAGACCCAGTACTTC.

The J gene is TRBJ2-5, the V gene TRBV2, with 10 bases aligning to TRBD1. This CDR3 is built from 18 residues. V gave up 6 bases and J gave up 7 bases; unmatched junction bases: 20. CDR1 and CDR2 (germline): SNHLY, FYNNEI. CDR3 loop: CASSAGAGGQGLSGTQYF. CDR3 coding DNA: TGTGCCAGCAGCGCTGGGGCGGGGGGACAGGGGCTCTCGGGGACCCAGTACTTC.

The CDR3 coding sequence is TGTGCCAGCAGCAAACAGGGGGCCTCCCCGTTCTTC. Its translation: CASSKQGASPFF. This chain joins TRBV11-3 and TRBJ2-1; 9 nucleotides match TRBD1. V lost 5 bases to trimming and J lost 15 bases; unmatched junction nucleotides: 8. Germline CDR1 is SGHNT and CDR2 is YENEEA. This CDR3 spans 12 amino acids.

The V call is TRBV7-2, the J call TRBJ2-4, with no clear D. Trimming took off 2 bases at V and 0 bases at J, with 8 bases between the two ends. The CDR3 sequence is 15 residues long. Per the germline V gene, CDR1 is SGHTA and CDR2 is FQGNSA. CDR3 DNA: TGTGCCAGCAGCTTACCGGTCCTAGCCAAAAACATTCAGTACTTC. Protein sequence: CASSLPVLAKNIQYF.

The V gene is TRBV18, the J gene TRBJ2-7; a weak D match, TRBD2 (6 bases). Per germline, CDR1 KGHSH and CDR2 LQKENI. This CDR3 region has 16 residues. The V end lost 2 bases, the J end lost 3 bases, and 17 bases lay between the germline ends. CDR3 coding DNA: TGTGCCAGCTCACCATCTGGGGGGAGGATAGGCTACGAGCAGTACTTC. Translating it yields CASSPSGGRIGYEQYF.

This clone was counted a few times. This rearrangement joins TRBV11-2 to TRBJ2-7; the match to TRBD2 covers 9 bases. Germline V CDR1 and CDR2: SGHAT, FQNNGV. The CDR3 extends over 15 amino acids. The ends lost 1 base at V and 0 bases at J; junction bases unmatched: 1. The CDR3 DNA is TGTGCCAGCAGCTTAGCTAGCGGGATCTCCTACGAGCAGTACTTC. Amino acid sequence: CASSLASGISYEQYF.

The V call is TRBV19, the J call TRBJ2-1; 13 bases match TRBD2. Unmatched junction bases numbered 10, after V lost 8 bases and J lost 6 bases. The CDR3 sequence is 16 residues long. Germline CDR1 is LNHDA and CDR2 is SQIVND (reference sequence). CDR3 DNA sequence: TGTGCCAGTCCACTTTACGGACTAGCGGGAGTCAATGAGCAGTTCTTC. Translated, it gives CASPLYGLAGVNEQFF.

This clone occurred once. CDR3 loop: CASTSPGDLAKNIQYF. The CDR3 nucleotides read TGTGCCAGCACCAGCCCGGGAGACCTAGCCAAAAACATTCAGTACTTC. The rearrangement joins TRBV28 to TRBJ2-4, with TRBD2 as a possible D gene (6 bases). This CDR3 contains 16 residues. Per the germline V gene, CDR1 is MDHEN and CDR2 is SYDVKM. V was pared by 7 bases and J by 0 bases, with 16 bases between.

V and J are TRBV7-2 and TRBJ2-4, with D perhaps matching TRBD1 (6 bases). V lost 4 bases, J lost 0 bases, and 16 bases lay in between. Germline V lookup: CDR1 SGHTA, CDR2 FQGNSA. This CDR3 is built from 17 residues. The CDR3 here is CASSSIRGLEAKNIQYF. For the CDR3, the DNA is TGTGCCAGCAGCTCGATCAGGGGATTGGAAGCCAAAAACATTCAGTACTTC.

V usage is TRBV4-2 and J usage is TRBJ2-3; no clear D gene. Trimming shortened V by 2 bases and J by 2 bases, and 17 bases separated the two germline ends. The CDR3 is 17 amino acids. Per germline, CDR1 LGHNA and CDR2 YNFKEQ. DNA for the CDR3: TGTGCCAGCAGCCAAACCCTAGATTCCCCCTCCACAGATACGCAGTATTTT. Amino acids: CASSQTLDSPSTDTQYF.

J is TRBJ2-3 and V is TRBV7-3, with 11 nucleotides matching TRBD2. The CDR3 consists of 16 residues. After removal of 5 bases from V and 1 base from J, the junction contained 5 bases not matched to a gene. Germline CDR1 SGHTA, CDR2 FQGTGA. CDR3 sequence (DNA): TGTGCCAGCAGCCAACTAGCGGGAGAAGGCACAGATACGCAGTATTTT. This encodes CASSQLAGEGTDTQYF.

This clone was counted a single time. The chain couples TRBV2 to TRBJ2-7; D perhaps matches TRBD2 (6 bases). Germline V gives CDR1 SNHLY, CDR2 FYNNEI. The CDR3 contains 15 residues. The V and J ends lost 7 bases and 4 bases respectively, with 20 bases between them. CDR3 nucleotides: TGTGCCAGCATCTCCGGCGGGACCGGAACTTACGAGCAGTACTTC. Translation gives CASISGGTGTYEQYF.

The CDR3 protein is CAWSPGGGTPLHF. CDR3 nucleotides: TGTGCCTGGAGTCCAGGGGGCGGGACACCCCTCCACTTT. The chain recombines TRBV30 with TRBJ1-6; 8 bases are a match to TRBD1. This CDR3 has 13 residues. Germline V lookup: CDR1 GTSNPN, CDR2 SVGIG (reference sequence). The junction had 5 bases not matched to a gene; V was cut back by 2 bases and J by 11 bases.